Shown below are 27 T cell receptor beta chains from a single sample sequenced in a study of early T cells in non-severe SARS-CoV-2 infection. TCRdb re-called the 5' RACE reads with MiXCR, one entry per CDR3 protein. The sample contains some 90,000 distinct CDR3 sequences, just under 15% of which appear only once. Sequenced material: whole blood. These receptors came from an adult who was a healthcare worker with PCR-confirmed SARS-CoV-2 infection or an uninfected control (not recorded which).

Only a few counts were recorded for this clonotype. CDR3 nucleotides: TGTGCCAGCAGCTTTTGGAGCTCCTATAATTCACCCCTCCACTTT. It specifies CASSFWSSYNSPLHF. The chain recombines TRBV7-2 with TRBJ1-6; D call uncertain. CDR1 and CDR2 from the germline V gene are SGHTA and FQGNSA. This CDR3 comprises 15 residues. V was trimmed by 3 bases and J by 0 bases, leaving 6 bases between them.

The chain recombines TRBV28 with TRBJ2-5; 8 bases are a match to TRBD2. V lost 6 bases and J lost 4; bases outside the gene matches: 10. The CDR3 has 15 amino acids. Germline CDR1 reads MDHEN; CDR2 reads SYDVKM. This CDR3 reads CASSHSGTAGETQYF. The CDR3 DNA reads TGTGCCAGCAGCCATAGCGGGACCGCGGGAGAGACCCAGTACTTC.

V usage is TRBV5-3 and J usage is TRBJ2-7; D remains ambiguous. TRBV5-3 is an ORF; its function is uncertain. The V and J ends lost 4 bases and 5 bases respectively, with 13 bases between them. The CDR3 is made up of 13 amino acids. The CDR3 loop is CARSPATPDEQYF. CDR3 nucleotide sequence: TGTGCCAGAAGCCCGGCCACTCCGGACGAGCAGTACTTC.

This clonotype was counted many times. Here the CDR3 reads CASSKRAWKMNTEAFF. The CDR3, as DNA: TGCGCCAGCAGCAAAAGGGCATGGAAGATGAACACTGAAGCTTTCTTT. The chain couples TRBV4-1 to TRBJ1-1; unclear D gene. V was trimmed by 5 bases and J by 0 bases, leaving 16 bases between them. The CDR3 spans 16 residues. The V gene's germline CDR1 is MGHRA and CDR2 YSYEKL.

The chain is built from TRBV4-1 and TRBJ2-1, with D unclear. Germline V lookup: CDR1 MGHRA, CDR2 YSYEKL. V was clipped by 4 bases and J by 1 base, with 11 bases between them. The CDR3 covers 15 residues. CDR3 amino acids: CASSLSSLSYNEQFF. The DNA of the CDR3 is TGCGCCAGCAGCCTTAGTAGTTTATCCTACAATGAGCAGTTCTTC.

The sample holds many counts of this clonotype. The rearrangement links TRBV5-4 to TRBJ1-1; D is uncertain. This CDR3 is 13 amino acids long. Deletions cut 4 bases from V and 0 bases from J, with 7 bases between. The germline gives CDR1 SGHNT, CDR2 YYREEE (reference sequence). CDR3 amino acids: CASSPQVNTEAFF. The CDR3 DNA follows: TGTGCCAGCAGCCCGCAAGTGAACACTGAAGCTTTCTTT. Based on the CDR3 plus reference TRBV5-4 and TRBJ1-1, the full variable domain is ETGVTQSPTHLIKTRGQQVTLRCSSQSGHNTVSWYQQALGQGPQFIFQYYREEENGRGNFPPRFSGLQFPNYSSELNVNALELDDSALYLCASSPQVNTEAFFGQGTRLTVV.

This clonotype is a singleton in its sample. CDR3 sequence (DNA): TGTGCCAGCAGTGAAGGTTTGGGGGGCGATAATTCACCCCTCCACTTT. This translates into CASSEGLGGDNSPLHF. The chain couples TRBV2 to TRBJ1-6, with D possibly matching TRBD1 (6 bases). CDR1 and CDR2 from the germline V gene are SNHLY and FYNNEI. The length of the CDR3 is 16 residues. With 1 base removed from V and 5 bases from J, the gap between germline ends came to 12 bases.

This clonotype was counted many times. J is TRBJ1-1 and V is TRBV11-2; possible D gene TRBD1, 5 bases. The V end lost 3 bases, the J end lost 7 bases, and 12 bases lay between the germline ends. The length of the CDR3 is 13 residues. Germline CDR1 reads SGHAT; CDR2 reads FQNNGV. CDR3 amino acids: CASSFRGSGEAFF. CDR3 coding DNA: TGTGCCAGCAGCTTCCGGGGGTCTGGTGAAGCTTTCTTT.

This clonotype came up many times. V is TRBV2 and J is TRBJ1-5, with D maybe TRBD1 (5 bases). The germline CDR1 and CDR2 sequences are SNHLY and FYNNEI. This CDR3 has 15 residues. V lost 4 bases and J 1 base, leaving 11 bases between the germline ends. The CDR3 reads CASSVTGGSNQPQHF. DNA of the CDR3: TGTGCCAGCAGTGTTACAGGTGGAAGCAATCAGCCCCAGCATTTT.

The chain is built from TRBV7-2 and TRBJ2-7; no clear D. CDR3 length: 14 residues. Germline V gives CDR1 SGHTA, CDR2 FQGNSA. V was trimmed by 0 bases and J by 6 bases, leaving 12 bases between them. CDR3 DNA: TGTGCCAGCAGCTTAGCAAGCATCCTCGGCGAGCAGTACTTC. This sequence encodes CASSLASILGEQYF.

The chain is built from TRBV6-6 and TRBJ2-1; D unresolved. Looked up from germline, CDR1 is MNHNY and CDR2 is SVGAGI (reference sequence). The CDR3 contains 13 residues. V was clipped by 7 bases and J by 7 bases, with 14 bases between them. The CDR3 DNA is TGTGCCAGCACCGCGGTACCTACAAATGAGCAGTTCTTC. It encodes CASTAVPTNEQFF.

This clonotype has a handful of counts. The chain has TRBV11-3 and TRBJ2-2; D uncertain. V shed 3 bases and J shed 6 bases, with 8 bases lying between them. Germline CDR1 reads SGHNT; CDR2 reads YENEEA. This CDR3 contains 13 residues. For the CDR3, the DNA is TGTGCCAGCAGCTTTTATTATTCCGGGGAGCTGTTTTTT. Residues: CASSFYYSGELFF.

The V and J genes are TRBV12-3 or TRBV12-4 and TRBJ1-2, with 7 bases that match TRBD1. The CDR3 contains 13 residues. V was pared by 5 bases and J by 6 bases, with 6 bases of the junction left unmatched. The CDR3 spells CASSPDRIHGYTF. The DNA for the CDR3 is TGTGCCAGCAGTCCGGACAGGATCCATGGCTACACCTTC.

V gene TRBV5-1 combines with J gene TRBJ2-1; D gene unclear. In germline, CDR1 is SGHRS, CDR2 YFSETQ. V dropped 0 bases and J dropped 5 bases, with 9 bases sitting between them. This CDR3 is built from 14 residues. The chain's CDR3 is CASSLAEINNEQFF. The DNA for the CDR3 is TGCGCCAGCAGCTTGGCGGAAATTAACAATGAGCAGTTCTTC.

V gene TRBV20-1 combines with J gene TRBJ1-1; D remains ambiguous. Trimming left V 0 bases short and J 4 bases short, with 15 bases between. Germline-derived CDR1 and CDR2 are DFQATT and SNEGSKA (reference sequence). This CDR3 spans 15 amino acids. In nucleotides, the CDR3 is TGCAGTGCTAGAGATAGAATTATGGCATCCACTGAAGCTTTCTTT. Amino acid sequence: CSARDRIMASTEAFF.

The table lists this clonotype with a few counts. The chain uses TRBV24-1 and TRBJ2-3, with D perhaps assigned TRBD1 or TRBD2 (5 bases each). The ends were cut back, 2 bases at V and 4 bases at J, with 12 bases in the middle. The V gene's germline CDR1 is KGHDR and CDR2 SFDVKD. The CDR3 runs 15 residues. The CDR3: CATSDYGAQADTQYF. The DNA for the CDR3 is TGTGCCACCAGTGATTACGGGGCGCAGGCAGATACGCAGTATTTT.

The gene calls are TRBV27 and TRBJ2-2; no firm D call. The V and J ends lost 0 bases and 1 base respectively, with 6 bases between them. This CDR3 spans 15 amino acids. Germline CDR1 is MNHEY and CDR2 is SMNVEV (reference sequence). The CDR3 loop reads CASSLSKQNTGELFF. CDR3 sequence (DNA): TGTGCCAGCAGTTTATCGAAGCAGAACACCGGGGAGCTGTTTTTT.

V gene TRBV7-8 combines with J gene TRBJ2-7; no clear D. Germline V gene sequence: CDR1 SGHVS, CDR2 FQNEAQ. The CDR3 is made up of 12 amino acids. Trimming shortened V by 5 bases and J by 7 bases, and 12 bases separated the two germline ends. In DNA, the CDR3 is TGTGCCAGCAGCACCCCCCCACGGGAGCAGTACTTC. Translating it yields CASSTPPREQYF. The entire variable domain, with the rest obtained from reference TRBV7-8 and TRBJ2-7, is as follows: GAGVSQSPRYKVAKRGQDVALRCDPISGHVSLFWYQQALGQGPEFLTYFQNEAQLDKSGLPSDRFFAERPEGSVSTLKIQRTQQEDSAVYLCASSTPPREQYFGPGTRLTVT.

The CDR3 nucleotides are TGTGCCAGCAGTCCGAGACAGGGGCATGGCTACACCTTC. Translating it yields CASSPRQGHGYTF. The chain is built from TRBV6-2 or TRBV6-3 and TRBJ1-2; 8 bases agree with TRBD1. The CDR3 consists of 13 residues. Germline lookup yields CDR1 MNHEY and CDR2 SVGEGT. V gave up 5 bases and J gave up 6 bases; unmatched junction bases: 5.

This clonotype was detected many times. V and J are TRBV28 and TRBJ1-1; D uncertain. CDR1 is MDHEN, CDR2 SYDVKM, per germline. The V and J ends lost 5 bases and 4 bases respectively, with 8 bases between them. The CDR3 covers 12 residues. The CDR3 DNA follows: TGTGCCAGCAGTAGCCTACCCACTGAAGCTTTCTTT. This codes for CASSSLPTEAFF.

The V call is TRBV12-3 or TRBV12-4, the J call TRBJ2-7; a possible D gene is TRBD1 (7 bases). The CDR3 sequence is 16 residues long. V dropped 2 bases and J dropped 0 bases, with 14 bases sitting between them. In DNA form, the CDR3 reads TGTGCCAGCAGTTTATTTGGCGGGGACAGCTCCTACGAGCAGTACTTC. Translation gives CASSLFGGDSSYEQYF.

The chain employs TRBV20-1 and TRBJ2-7, with 7 bases fitting TRBD2. Trimming took 2 bases from V and 4 from J; bases not matched to a gene: 5. This CDR3 comprises 13 residues. Germline assignment: CDR1 DFQATT and CDR2 SNEGSKA (reference sequence). Written as DNA, the CDR3 is TGCAGTGCTAGAAGTAGCGGGTTGTACGAGCAGTACTTC. It codes for CSARSSGLYEQYF.

Many counts were recorded for this clonotype. CDR3 sequence: CASSASRDFPKVDTQYF. The DNA of the CDR3 is TGTGCCAGCAGCGCCAGCCGGGACTTCCCTAAAGTCGATACGCAGTATTTT. V is TRBV14 and J is TRBJ2-3; D is possibly TRBD2 (6 bases). In germline, CDR1 is SGHDN, CDR2 FVKESK. The germline V and J ends were trimmed by 5 bases and 6 bases, with 24 bases remaining between them. The CDR3 has 17 residues.

V and J are TRBV5-1 and TRBJ2-5; no definite D call. The CDR3 has 13 amino acids. Trimming stripped 3 bases from V and 5 bases from J, with 11 bases between. Germline CDR1 SGHRS, CDR2 YFSETQ. This chain's CDR3 is CASSSLRLETQYF. In nucleotides, the CDR3 is TGCGCCAGCAGCTCCCTCCGTCTGGAGACCCAGTACTTC. The complete variable domain, with remaining parts taken from reference TRBV5-1 and TRBJ2-5, reads KAGVTQTPRYLIKTRGQQVTLSCSPISGHRSVSWYQQTPGQGLQFLFEYFSETQRNKGNFPGRFSGRQFSNSRSEMNVSTLELGDSALYLCASSSLRLETQYFGPGTRLLVL.

V is TRBV12-3 or TRBV12-4 and J is TRBJ2-1; 13 bases map to TRBD2. After removal of 7 bases from V and 1 base from J, the junction contained 4 bases not matched to a gene. This CDR3 contains 16 residues. Here the CDR3 DNA reads TGTGCCAGCAAGAGGACTAGCGGGAGTTCCTACAATGAGCAGTTCTTC. Its protein product is CASKRTSGSSYNEQFF.

The chain is built from TRBV6-6 and TRBJ1-3; D may be TRBD1 (6 bases). This CDR3 has 15 amino acids. Germline CDR1 and CDR2: MNHNY and SVGAGI (reference sequence). Between the trimmed V and J ends, which lost 8 bases and 0 bases, there was a span of 14 bases. The CDR3 DNA follows: TGTGCCAGCGAGGGGGGCCATTACTCTGGAAACACCATATATTTT. This translates into CASEGGHYSGNTIYF.

The rearrangement uses TRBV4-3 and TRBJ2-1; either TRBD1 or TRBD2 may supply D (5 bases each). Trimming took 0 bases from V and 3 from J, leaving 24 bases between them. This CDR3 has 20 amino acids. Germline CDR1 reads LGHNA; CDR2 reads YSLEER. CDR3 residues: CASSQDPGTESQLNYNEQFF. In DNA form, the CDR3 reads TGCGCCAGCAGCCAAGATCCTGGGACGGAGTCCCAATTAAACTACAATGAGCAGTTCTTC.